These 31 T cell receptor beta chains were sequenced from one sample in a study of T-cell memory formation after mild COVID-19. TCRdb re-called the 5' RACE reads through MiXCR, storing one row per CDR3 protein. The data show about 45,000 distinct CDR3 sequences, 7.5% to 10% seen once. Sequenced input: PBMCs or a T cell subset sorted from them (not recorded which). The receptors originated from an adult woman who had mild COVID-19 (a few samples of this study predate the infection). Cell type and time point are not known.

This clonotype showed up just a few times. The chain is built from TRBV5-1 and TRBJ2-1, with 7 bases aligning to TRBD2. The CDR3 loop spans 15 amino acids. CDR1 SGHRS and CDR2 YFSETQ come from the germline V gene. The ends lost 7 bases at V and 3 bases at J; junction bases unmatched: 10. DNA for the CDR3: TGCGCCAGCCGAGAAGGGGAGGGCTTCTACAATGAGCAGTTCTTC. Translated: CASREGEGFYNEQFF.

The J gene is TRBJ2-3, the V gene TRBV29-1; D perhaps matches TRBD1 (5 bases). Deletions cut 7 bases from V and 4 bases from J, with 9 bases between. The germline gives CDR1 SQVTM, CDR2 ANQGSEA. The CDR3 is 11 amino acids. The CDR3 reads CSAGHSDTQYF. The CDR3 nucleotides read TGCAGCGCTGGACACTCAGATACGCAGTATTTT.

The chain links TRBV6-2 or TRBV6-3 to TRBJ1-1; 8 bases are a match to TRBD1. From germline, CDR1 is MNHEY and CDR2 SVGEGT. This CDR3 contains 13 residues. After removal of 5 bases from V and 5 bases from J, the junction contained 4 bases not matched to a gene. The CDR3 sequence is CASSRHRGTEAFF. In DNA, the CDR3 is TGTGCCAGCAGTCGACACAGGGGGACTGAAGCTTTCTTT.

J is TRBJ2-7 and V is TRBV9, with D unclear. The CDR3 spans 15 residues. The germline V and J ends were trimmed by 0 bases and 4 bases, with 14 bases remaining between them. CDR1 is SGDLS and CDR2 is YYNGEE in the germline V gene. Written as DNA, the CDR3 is TGTGCCAGCAGCGTAGGTACTAAGGTGTTATACGAGCAGTACTTC. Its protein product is CASSVGTKVLYEQYF.

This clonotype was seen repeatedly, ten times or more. The DNA for the CDR3 is TGTGCCAGCAGTTTCTCTAGCGGGGGGTTCGAGCAGTACTTC. Its protein is CASSFSSGGFEQYF. V and J are TRBV12-3 or TRBV12-4 and TRBJ2-7, with 11 bases fitting TRBD2. The ends lost 3 bases at V and 6 bases at J; junction bases unmatched: 4. The CDR3 totals 14 residues.

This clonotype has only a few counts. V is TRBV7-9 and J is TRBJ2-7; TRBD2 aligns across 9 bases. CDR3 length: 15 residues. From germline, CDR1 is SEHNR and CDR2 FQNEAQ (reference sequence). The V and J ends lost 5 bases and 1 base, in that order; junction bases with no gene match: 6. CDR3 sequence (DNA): TGTGCCAGCAGCCCTTGGCTAGCGGGATCCTACGAGCAGTACTTC. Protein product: CASSPWLAGSYEQYF.

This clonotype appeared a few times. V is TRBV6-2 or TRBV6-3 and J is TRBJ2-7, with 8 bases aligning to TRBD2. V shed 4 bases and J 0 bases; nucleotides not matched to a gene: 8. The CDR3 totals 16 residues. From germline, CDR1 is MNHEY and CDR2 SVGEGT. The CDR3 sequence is CASSFPTSGLSYEQYF. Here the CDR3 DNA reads TGTGCCAGCAGTTTCCCAACTAGCGGACTCTCCTACGAGCAGTACTTC.

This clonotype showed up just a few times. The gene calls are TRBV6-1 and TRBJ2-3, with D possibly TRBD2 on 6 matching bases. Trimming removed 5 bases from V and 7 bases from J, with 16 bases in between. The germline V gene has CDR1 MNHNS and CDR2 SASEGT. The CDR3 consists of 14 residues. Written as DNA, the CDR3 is TGTGCCAGCAGTAGGGCGGGGAGCACTAATACGCAGTATTTT. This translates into CASSRAGSTNTQYF.

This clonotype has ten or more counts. DNA for the CDR3: TGCGCCAGCCGGACAGGGGGATCAGGGGCCAACGTCCTGACTTTC. Amino acid sequence: CASRTGGSGANVLTF. The J gene is TRBJ2-6, the V gene TRBV10-2; 10 positions agree with TRBD1. This CDR3 has 15 amino acids. V was pared by 8 bases and J by 4 bases, with 5 bases of the junction left unmatched. CDR1 and CDR2 from the germline V gene are WSHSY and SAAADI.

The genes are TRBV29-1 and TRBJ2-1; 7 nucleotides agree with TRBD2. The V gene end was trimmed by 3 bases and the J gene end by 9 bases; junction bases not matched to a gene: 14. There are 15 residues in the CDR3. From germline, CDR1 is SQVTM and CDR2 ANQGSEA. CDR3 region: CSVEGGVPQPGEQFF. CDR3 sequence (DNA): TGCAGCGTTGAGGGAGGGGTTCCCCAACCGGGTGAGCAGTTCTTC.

CDR3 residues: CASSARVLEAFF. DNA of the CDR3: TGTGCCAGCAGTGCCAGGGTACTTGAAGCTTTCTTT. V and J are TRBV2 and TRBJ1-1; a weak D match, TRBD1 (5 bases). The CDR3 sequence is 12 residues long. The germline V gene has CDR1 SNHLY and CDR2 FYNNEI. V gave up 4 bases and J gave up 7 bases, with 10 bases separating them. The full variable domain, with the rest looked up from reference TRBV2 and TRBJ1-1, is EPEVTQTPSHQVTQMGQEVILRCVPISNHLYFYWYRQILGQKVEFLVSFYNNEISEKSEIFDDQFSVERPDGSNFTLKIRSTKLEDSAMYFCASSARVLEAFFGQGTRLTVV.

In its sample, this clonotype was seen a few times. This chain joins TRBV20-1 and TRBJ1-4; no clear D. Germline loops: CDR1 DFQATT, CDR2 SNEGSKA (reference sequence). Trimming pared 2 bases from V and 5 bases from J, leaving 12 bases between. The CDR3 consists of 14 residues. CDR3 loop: CSARPHSTNEKLFF. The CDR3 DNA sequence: TGCAGTGCTAGACCGCACAGCACCAATGAAAAACTGTTTTTT.

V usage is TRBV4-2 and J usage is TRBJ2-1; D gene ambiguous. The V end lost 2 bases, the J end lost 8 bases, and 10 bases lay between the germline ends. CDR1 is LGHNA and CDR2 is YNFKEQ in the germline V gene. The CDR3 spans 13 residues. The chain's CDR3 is CASSQSVSDEQFF. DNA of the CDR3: TGTGCCAGCAGCCAAAGTGTAAGCGATGAGCAGTTCTTC.

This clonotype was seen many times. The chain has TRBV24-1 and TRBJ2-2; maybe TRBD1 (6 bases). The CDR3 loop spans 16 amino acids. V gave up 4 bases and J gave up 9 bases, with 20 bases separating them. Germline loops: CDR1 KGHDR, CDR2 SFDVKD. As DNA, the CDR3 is TGTGCCACCAGTGACCCGGACAGACTCCCGCCGCGGGAGCTGTTTTTT. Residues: CATSDPDRLPPRELFF.

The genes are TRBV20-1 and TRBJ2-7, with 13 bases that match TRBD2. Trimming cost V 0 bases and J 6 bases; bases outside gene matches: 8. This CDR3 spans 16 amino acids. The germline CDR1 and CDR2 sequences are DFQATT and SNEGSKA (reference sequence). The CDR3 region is CSARDAGLAGFSEQYF. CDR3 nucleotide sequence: TGCAGTGCTAGAGATGCGGGACTAGCGGGGTTTAGCGAGCAGTACTTC.

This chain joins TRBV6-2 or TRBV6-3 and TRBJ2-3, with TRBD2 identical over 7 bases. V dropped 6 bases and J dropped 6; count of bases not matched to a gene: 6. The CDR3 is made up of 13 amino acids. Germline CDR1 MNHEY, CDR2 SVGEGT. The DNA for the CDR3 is TGTGCCAGCAGCTTCCGGCGGGGGGATACGCAGTATTTT. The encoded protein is CASSFRRGDTQYF.

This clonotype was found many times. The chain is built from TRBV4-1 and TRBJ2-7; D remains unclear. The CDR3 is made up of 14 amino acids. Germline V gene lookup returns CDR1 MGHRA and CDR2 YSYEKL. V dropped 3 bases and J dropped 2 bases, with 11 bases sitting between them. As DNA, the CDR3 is TGCGCCAGCAGCCATGATAAAGGGACCTACGAGCAGTACTTC. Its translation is CASSHDKGTYEQYF.

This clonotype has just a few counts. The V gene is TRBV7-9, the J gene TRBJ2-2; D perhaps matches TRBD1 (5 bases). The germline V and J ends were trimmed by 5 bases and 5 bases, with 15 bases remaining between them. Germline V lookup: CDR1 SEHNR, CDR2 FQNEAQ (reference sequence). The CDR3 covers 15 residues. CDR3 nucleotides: TGTGCCAGCAGCCCGGAGACAGACTTAACCGGGGAGCTGTTTTTT. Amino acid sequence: CASSPETDLTGELFF.

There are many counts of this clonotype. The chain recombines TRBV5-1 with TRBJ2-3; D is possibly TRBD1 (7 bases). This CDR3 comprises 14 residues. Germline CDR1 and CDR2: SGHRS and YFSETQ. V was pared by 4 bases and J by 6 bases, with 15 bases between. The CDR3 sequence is CASSLQQGRDTQYF. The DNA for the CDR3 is TGCGCCAGCAGCCTCCAACAGGGGAGGGATACGCAGTATTTT.

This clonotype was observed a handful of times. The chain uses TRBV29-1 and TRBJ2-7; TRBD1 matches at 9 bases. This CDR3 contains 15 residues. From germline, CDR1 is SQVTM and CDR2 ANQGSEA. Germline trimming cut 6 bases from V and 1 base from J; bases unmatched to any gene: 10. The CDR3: CSVAIRTGVSYEQYF. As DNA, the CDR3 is TGCAGCGTCGCGATCAGGACAGGGGTTTCCTACGAGCAGTACTTC.

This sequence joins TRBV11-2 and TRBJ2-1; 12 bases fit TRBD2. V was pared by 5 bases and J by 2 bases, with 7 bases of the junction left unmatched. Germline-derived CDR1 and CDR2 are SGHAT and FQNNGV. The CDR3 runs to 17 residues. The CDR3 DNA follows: TGTGCCAGCAGCCCCCGGACTAGCGGGACCACCTACAATGAGCAGTTCTTC. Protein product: CASSPRTSGTTYNEQFF.

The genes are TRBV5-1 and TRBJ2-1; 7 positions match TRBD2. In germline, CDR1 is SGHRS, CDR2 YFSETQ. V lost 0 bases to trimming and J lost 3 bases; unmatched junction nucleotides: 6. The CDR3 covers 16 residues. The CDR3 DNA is TGCGCCAGCAGCTTGGGGGGAGGGAGTCGCTACAATGAGCAGTTCTTC. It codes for CASSLGGGSRYNEQFF. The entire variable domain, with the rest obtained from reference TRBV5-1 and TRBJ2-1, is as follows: KAGVTQTPRYLIKTRGQQVTLSCSPISGHRSVSWYQQTPGQGLQFLFEYFSETQRNKGNFPGRFSGRQFSNSRSEMNVSTLELGDSALYLCASSLGGGSRYNEQFFGPGTRLTVL.

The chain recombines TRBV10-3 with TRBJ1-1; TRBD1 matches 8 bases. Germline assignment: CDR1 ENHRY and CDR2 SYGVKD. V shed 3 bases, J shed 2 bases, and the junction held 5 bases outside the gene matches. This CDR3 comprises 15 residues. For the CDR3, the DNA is TGTGCCATCAGTGACTCAGACAGGGGAAACACTGAAGCTTTCTTT. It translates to CAISDSDRGNTEAFF.

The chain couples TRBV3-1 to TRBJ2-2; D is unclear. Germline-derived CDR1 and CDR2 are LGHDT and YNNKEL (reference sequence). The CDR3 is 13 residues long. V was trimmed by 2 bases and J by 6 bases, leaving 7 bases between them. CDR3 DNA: TGTGCCAGCAGCCAAAGTACCCCCGGGGAGCTGTTTTTT. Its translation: CASSQSTPGELFF.

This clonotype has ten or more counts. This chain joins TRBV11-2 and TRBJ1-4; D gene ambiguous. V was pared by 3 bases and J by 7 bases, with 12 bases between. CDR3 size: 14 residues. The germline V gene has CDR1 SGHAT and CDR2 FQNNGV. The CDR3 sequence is CASSFDPPSEKLFF. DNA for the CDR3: TGTGCCAGCAGCTTCGATCCTCCATCTGAAAAACTGTTTTTT.

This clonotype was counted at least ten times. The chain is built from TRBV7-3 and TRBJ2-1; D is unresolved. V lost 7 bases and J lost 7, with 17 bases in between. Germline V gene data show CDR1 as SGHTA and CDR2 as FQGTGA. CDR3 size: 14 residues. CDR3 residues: CASNPPRAWNEQFF. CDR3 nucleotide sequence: TGTGCCAGCAACCCTCCAAGGGCCTGGAATGAGCAGTTCTTC.

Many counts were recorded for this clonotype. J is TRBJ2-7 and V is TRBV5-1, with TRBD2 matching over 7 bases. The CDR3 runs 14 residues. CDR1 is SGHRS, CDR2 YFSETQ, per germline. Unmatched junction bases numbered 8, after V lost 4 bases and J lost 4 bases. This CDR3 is CASSPEGTKYEQYF. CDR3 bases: TGCGCCAGCAGCCCCGAAGGGACTAAATACGAGCAGTACTTC. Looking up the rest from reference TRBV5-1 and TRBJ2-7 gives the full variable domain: KAGVTQTPRYLIKTRGQQVTLSCSPISGHRSVSWYQQTPGQGLQFLFEYFSETQRNKGNFPGRFSGRQFSNSRSEMNVSTLELGDSALYLCASSPEGTKYEQYFGPGTRLTVT.

CDR3 protein: CSARIQGAPEAFF. CDR3 DNA sequence: TGCAGTGCTAGGATACAGGGAGCGCCTGAAGCTTTCTTT. J is TRBJ1-1 and V is TRBV20-1, with D maybe TRBD1 (6 bases). V was cut by 3 bases and J by 6 bases, with 14 bases left in between. The CDR3 totals 13 residues. Germline loops: CDR1 DFQATT, CDR2 SNEGSKA (reference sequence).

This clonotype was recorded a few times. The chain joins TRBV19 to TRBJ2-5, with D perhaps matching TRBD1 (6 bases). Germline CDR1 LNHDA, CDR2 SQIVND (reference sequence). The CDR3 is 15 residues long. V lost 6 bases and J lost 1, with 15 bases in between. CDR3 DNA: TGTGCCAGTAGCATTCGTACAGGGATCCAAGAGACCCAGTACTTC. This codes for CASSIRTGIQETQYF. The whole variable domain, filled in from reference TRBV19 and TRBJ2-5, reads DGGITQSPKYLFRKEGQNVTLSCEQNLNHDAMYWYRQDPGQGLRLIYYSQIVNDFQKGDIAEGYSVSREKKESFPLTVTSAQKNPTAFYLCASSIRTGIQETQYFGPGTRLLVL.

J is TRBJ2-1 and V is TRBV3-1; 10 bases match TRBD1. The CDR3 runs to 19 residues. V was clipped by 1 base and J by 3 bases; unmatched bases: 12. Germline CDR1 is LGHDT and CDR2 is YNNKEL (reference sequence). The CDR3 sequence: CASSQAIMEGQGYYNEQFF. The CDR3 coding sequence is TGTGCCAGCAGCCAAGCTATCATGGAGGGACAGGGGTACTACAATGAGCAGTTCTTC.

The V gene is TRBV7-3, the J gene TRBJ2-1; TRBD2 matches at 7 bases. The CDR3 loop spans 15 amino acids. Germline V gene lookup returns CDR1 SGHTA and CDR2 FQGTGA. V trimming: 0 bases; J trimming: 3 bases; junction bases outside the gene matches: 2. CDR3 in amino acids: CASSLTSGNYNEQFF. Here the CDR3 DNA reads TGTGCCAGCAGCTTAACCAGCGGGAACTACAATGAGCAGTTCTTC.